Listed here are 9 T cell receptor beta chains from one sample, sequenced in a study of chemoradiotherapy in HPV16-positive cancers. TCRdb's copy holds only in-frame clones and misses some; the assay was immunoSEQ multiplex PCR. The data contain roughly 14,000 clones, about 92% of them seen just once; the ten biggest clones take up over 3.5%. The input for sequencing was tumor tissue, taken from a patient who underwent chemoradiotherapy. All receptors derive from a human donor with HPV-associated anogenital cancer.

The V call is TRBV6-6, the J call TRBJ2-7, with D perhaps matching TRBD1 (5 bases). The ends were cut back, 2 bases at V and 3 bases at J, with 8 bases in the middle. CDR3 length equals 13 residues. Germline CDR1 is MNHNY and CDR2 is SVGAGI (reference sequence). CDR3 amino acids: CASSYAQGYEQYF. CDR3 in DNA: TGTGCCAGCAGTTACGCGCAGGGCTACGAGCAGTACTTC.

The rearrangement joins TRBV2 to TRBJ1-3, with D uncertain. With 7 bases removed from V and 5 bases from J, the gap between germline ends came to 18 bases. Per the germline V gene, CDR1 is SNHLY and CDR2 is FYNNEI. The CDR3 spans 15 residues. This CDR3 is CASKGILLGRNTIYF. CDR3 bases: TGTGCCAGCAAGGGTATCCTCCTTGGAAGAAACACCATATATTTT.

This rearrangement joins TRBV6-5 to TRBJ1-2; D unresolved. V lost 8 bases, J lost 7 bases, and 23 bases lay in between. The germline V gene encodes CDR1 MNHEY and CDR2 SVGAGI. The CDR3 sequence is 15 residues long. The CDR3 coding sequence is TGTGCCAGCGGGTTGGCAGCCCACAAGAAGGGTGGCTACACCTTC. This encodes CASGLAAHKKGGYTF.

The CDR3, as DNA: TGCAGCGCCGGAAAAACCCTTAACTATGGCTACACCTTC. This gives the protein CSAGKTLNYGYTF. The J gene is TRBJ1-2, the V gene TRBV29-1; D is unclear. V dropped 7 bases and J dropped 1 base, with 13 bases sitting between them. Germline CDR1 reads SQVTM; CDR2 reads ANQGSEA. The CDR3 runs to 13 residues.

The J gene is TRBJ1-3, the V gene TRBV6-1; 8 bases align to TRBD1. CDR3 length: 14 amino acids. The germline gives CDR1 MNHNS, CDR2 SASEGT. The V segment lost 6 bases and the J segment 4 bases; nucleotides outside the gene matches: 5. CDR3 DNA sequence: TGTGCCAGCAGAGACAGGGGTGGCGGAAACACCATATATTTT. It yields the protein CASRDRGGGNTIYF.

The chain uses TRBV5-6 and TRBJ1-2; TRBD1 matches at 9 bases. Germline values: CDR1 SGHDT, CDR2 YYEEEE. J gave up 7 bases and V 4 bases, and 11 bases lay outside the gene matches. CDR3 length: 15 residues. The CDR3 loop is CASSRTGTGLRGYTF. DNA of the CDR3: TGTGCCAGCAGCCGGACCGGGACAGGGTTACGTGGCTACACCTTC. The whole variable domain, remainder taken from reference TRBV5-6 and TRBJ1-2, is DAGVTQSPTHLIKTRGQQVTLRCSPKSGHDTVSWYQQALGQGPQFIFQYYEEEERQRGNFPDRFSGHQFPNYSSELNVNALLLGDSALYLCASSRTGTGLRGYTFGSGTRLTVV.

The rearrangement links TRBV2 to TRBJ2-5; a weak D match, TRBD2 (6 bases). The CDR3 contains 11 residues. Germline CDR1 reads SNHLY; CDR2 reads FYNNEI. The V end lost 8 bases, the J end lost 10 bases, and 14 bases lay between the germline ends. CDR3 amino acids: CASGASEDQYF. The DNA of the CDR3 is TGTGCCAGCGGGGCTAGCGAGGACCAGTACTTC.

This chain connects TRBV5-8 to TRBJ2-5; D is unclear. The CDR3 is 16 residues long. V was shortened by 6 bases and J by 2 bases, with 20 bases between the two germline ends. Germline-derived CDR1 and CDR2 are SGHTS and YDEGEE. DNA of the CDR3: TGTGCCAGCAAAAGAGAGTGGTCGACCAGACAAGAGACCCAGTACTTC. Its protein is CASKREWSTRQETQYF.

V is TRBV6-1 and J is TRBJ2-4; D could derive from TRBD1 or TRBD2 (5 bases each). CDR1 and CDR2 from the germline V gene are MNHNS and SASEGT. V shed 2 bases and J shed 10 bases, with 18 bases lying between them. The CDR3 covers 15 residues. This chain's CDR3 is CASSETGTLSGIQYF. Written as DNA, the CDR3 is TGTGCCAGCAGTGAAACTGGGACCCTATCAGGGATTCAGTACTTC.